This TCR beta chain was obtained from a study of cytomegalovirus exposure and HLA in healthy donors. Study details: Roughly 80 million unique TCRs from HLA-typed donors were held in an early data release.

Study observations and caveats: Previous analysis showed most TCR beta V segments were productive about 87% or about 30% of the time. Several of the most significant clusters appeared, in a later analysis, to be linked to common viral pathogens.

As to this clone: Its antigen remains unknown.

The PCR contained 60 Vbeta and 13 Jbeta primers. Data came from immunoSEQ multiplex PCR; TCRdb stores just in-frame clones and leaves some out. The data show 180,000 or so clones, around 62% seen once. The CDR3 sequence is 15 residues long. Per germline, CDR1 SGDLS and CDR2 YYNGEE. V shed 3 bases, J shed 8 bases, and the junction held 9 bases outside the gene matches. The sequenced sample was PBMCs. This TCR was sampled from a middle-aged man in good health and CMV-seronegative. The V call is TRBV9, the J call TRBJ1-4; 8 bases are a match to TRBD1. CDR3 DNA: TGTGCCAGCAGCGCAAAACAGGGGGGCGACGAAAAACTGTTTTTT. Its protein product is CASSAKQGGDEKLFF.